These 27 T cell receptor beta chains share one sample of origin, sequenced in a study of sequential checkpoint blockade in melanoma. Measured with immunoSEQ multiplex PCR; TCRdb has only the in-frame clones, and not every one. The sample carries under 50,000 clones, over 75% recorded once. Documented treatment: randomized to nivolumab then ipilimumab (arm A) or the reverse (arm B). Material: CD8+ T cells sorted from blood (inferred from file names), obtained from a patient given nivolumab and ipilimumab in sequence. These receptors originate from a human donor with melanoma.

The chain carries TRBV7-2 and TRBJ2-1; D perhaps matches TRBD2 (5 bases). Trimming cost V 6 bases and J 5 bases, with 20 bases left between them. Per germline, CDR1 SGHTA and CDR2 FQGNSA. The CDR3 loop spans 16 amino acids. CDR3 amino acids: CASSWWTRGSNNEQFF. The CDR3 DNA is TGTGCCAGCAGTTGGTGGACCCGGGGATCAAACAATGAGCAGTTCTTC.

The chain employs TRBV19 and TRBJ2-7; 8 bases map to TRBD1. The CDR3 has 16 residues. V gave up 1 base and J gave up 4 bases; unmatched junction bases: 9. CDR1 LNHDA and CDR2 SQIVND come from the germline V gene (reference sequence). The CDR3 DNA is TGTGCCAGTAGTATAGGATGGACAGGGAATCCTTACGAGCAGTACGTC. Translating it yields CASSIGWTGNPYEQYV.

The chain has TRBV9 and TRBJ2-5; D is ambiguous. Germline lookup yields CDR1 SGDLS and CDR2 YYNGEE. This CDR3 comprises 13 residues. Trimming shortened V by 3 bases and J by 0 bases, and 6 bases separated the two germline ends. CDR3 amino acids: CASSALNQETQYF. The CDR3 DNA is TGTGCCAGCAGCGCACTAAACCAAGAGACCCAGTACTTC.

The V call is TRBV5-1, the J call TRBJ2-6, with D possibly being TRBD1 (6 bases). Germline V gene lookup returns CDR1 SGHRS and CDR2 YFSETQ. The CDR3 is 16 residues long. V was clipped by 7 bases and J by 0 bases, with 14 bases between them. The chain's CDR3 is CASHGGGHSGANVLTF. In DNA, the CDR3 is TGCGCCAGCCATGGTGGGGGCCACTCTGGGGCCAACGTCCTGACTTTC.

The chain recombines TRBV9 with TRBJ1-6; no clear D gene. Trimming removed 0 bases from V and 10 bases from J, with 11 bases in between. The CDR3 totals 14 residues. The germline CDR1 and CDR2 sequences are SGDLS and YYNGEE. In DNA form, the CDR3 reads TGTGCCAGCAGCGTAGGTTTCAGTTTATCACCCCTCCACTTT. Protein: CASSVGFSLSPLHF.

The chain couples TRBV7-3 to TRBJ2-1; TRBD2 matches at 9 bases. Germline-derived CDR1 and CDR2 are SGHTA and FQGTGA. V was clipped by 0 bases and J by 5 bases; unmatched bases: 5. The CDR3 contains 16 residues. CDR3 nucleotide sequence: TGTGCCAGCAGCTTAACCCCTAGCGGGATGCACAATGAGCAGTTCTTC. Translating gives CASSLTPSGMHNEQFF. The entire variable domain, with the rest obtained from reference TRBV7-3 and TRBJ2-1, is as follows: GAGVSQTPSNKVTEKGKYVELRCDPISGHTALYWYRQSLGQGPEFLIYFQGTGAADDSGLPNDRFFAVRPEGSVSTLKIQRTERGDSAVYLCASSLTPSGMHNEQFFGPGTRLTVL.

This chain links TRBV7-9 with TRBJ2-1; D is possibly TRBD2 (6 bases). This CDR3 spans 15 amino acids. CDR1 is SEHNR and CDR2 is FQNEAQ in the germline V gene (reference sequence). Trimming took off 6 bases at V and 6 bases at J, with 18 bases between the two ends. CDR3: CASSWGRDWGNEQFF. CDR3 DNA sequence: TGTGCCAGCAGTTGGGGCAGGGACTGGGGCAATGAGCAGTTCTTC.

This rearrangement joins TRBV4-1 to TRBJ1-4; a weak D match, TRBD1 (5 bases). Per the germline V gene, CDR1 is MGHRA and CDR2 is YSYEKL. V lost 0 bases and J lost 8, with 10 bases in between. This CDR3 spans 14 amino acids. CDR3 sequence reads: CASSQESGSEKLFF. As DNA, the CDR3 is TGCGCCAGCAGCCAAGAATCAGGGTCGGAAAAACTGTTTTTT.

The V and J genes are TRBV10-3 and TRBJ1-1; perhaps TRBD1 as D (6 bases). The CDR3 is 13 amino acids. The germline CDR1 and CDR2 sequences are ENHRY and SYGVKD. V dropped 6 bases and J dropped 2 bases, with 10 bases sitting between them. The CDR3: CAIRGGSNTEAFF. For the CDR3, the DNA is TGTGCCATCAGAGGGGGTTCAAACACTGAAGCTTTCTTT.

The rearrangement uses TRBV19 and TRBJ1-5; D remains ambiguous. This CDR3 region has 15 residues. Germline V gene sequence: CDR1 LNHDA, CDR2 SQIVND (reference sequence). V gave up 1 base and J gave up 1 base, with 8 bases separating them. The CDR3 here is CASSIGSRSNQPQHF. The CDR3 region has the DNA TGTGCCAGTAGTATAGGGTCGCGGAGCAATCAGCCCCAGCATTTT. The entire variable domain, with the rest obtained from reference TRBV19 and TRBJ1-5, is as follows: DGGITQSPKYLFRKEGQNVTLSCEQNLNHDAMYWYRQDPGQGLRLIYYSQIVNDFQKGDIAEGYSVSREKKESFPLTVTSAQKNPTAFYLCASSIGSRSNQPQHFGDGTRLSIL.

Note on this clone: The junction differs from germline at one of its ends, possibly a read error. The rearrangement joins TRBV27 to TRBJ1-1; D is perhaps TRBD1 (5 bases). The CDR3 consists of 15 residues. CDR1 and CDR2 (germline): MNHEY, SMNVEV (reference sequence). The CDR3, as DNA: TGTGTCAGCAGTTCCCCCCGCGGGGCTGGGACTGAAGCTTTCTTT. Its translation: CVSSSPRGAGTEAFF.

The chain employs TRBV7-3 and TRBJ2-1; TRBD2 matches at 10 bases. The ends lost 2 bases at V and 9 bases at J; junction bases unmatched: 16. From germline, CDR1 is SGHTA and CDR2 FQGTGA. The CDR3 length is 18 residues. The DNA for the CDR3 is TGTGCCAGCAGCTTATATTCCCCAGGGAGCGGGAGGGCCTTTGAGCAGTTCTTC. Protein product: CASSLYSPGSGRAFEQFF.

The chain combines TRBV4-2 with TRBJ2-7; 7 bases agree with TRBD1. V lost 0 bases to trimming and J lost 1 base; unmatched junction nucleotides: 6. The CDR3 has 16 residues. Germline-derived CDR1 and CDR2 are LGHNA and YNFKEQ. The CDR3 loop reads CASSQDDRDDSYEQYF. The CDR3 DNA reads TGTGCCAGCAGCCAAGATGACAGGGACGATTCCTACGAGCAGTACTTC.

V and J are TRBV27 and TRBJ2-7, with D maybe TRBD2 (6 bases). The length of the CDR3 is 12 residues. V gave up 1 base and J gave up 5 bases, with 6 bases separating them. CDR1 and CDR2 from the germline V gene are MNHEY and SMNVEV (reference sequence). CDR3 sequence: CASSLWGDEQYF. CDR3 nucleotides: TGTGCCAGCAGTTTATGGGGGGACGAGCAGTACTTC.

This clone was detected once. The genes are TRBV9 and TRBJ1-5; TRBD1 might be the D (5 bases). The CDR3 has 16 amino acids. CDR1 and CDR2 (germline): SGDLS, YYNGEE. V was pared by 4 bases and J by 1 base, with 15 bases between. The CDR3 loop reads CASSLGLGGSNQPQHF. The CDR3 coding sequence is TGTGCCAGCAGCTTGGGTCTGGGGGGGAGCAATCAGCCCCAGCATTTT.

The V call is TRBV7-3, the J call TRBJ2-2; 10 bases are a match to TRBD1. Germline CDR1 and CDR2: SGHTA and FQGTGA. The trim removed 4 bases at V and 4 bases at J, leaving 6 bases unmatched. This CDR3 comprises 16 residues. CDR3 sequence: CASSSTGGAGTGELFF. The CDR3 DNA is TGTGCCAGCAGCTCGACAGGGGGCGCGGGCACCGGGGAGCTGTTTTTT.

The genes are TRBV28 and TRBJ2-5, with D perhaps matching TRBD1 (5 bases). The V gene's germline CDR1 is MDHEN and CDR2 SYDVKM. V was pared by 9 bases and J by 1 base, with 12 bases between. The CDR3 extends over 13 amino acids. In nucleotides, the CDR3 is TGTGCCAGTCTCCCCAGGGTCCAAGAGACCCAGTACTTC. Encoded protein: CASLPRVQETQYF.

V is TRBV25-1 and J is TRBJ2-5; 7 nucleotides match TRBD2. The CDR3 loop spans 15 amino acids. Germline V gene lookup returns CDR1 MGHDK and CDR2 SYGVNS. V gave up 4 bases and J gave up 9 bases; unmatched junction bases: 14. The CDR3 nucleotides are TGTGCCAGCAGTGGGGGTGGTAGCGGGCTCTTGCCCCAGTACTTC. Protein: CASSGGGSGLLPQYF.

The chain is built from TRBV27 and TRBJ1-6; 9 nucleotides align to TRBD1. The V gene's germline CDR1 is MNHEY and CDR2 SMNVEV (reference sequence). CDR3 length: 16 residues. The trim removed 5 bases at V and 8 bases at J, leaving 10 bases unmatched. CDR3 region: CASSLQGAGVYSPLHF. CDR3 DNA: TGTGCCAGCAGTCTACAGGGGGCTGGTGTCTATTCACCCCTCCACTTT.

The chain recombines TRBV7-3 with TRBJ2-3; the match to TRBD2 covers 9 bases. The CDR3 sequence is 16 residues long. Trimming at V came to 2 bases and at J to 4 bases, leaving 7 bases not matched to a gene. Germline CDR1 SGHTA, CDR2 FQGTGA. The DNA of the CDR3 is TGTGCCAGCAGCTTAGGAATTAGCGGGAGTGCAGATACGCAGTATTTT. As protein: CASSLGISGSADTQYF.

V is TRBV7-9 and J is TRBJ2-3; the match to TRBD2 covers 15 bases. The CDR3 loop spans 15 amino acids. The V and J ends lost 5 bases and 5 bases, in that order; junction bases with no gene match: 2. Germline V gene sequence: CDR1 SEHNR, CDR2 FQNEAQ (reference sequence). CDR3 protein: CASSPGLAGGDTQYF. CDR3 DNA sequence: TGTGCCAGCAGCCCGGGACTAGCGGGAGGAGATACGCAGTATTTT.

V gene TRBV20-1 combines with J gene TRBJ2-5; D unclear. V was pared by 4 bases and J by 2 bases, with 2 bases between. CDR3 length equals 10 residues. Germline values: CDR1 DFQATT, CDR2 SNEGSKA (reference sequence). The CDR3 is CSATQETQYF. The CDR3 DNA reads TGCAGTGCTACACAAGAGACCCAGTACTTC.

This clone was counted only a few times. CDR3: CASSLTSGWDEQYF. The CDR3 nucleotides read TGTGCCAGCAGCTTAACTAGCGGTTGGGACGAGCAGTACTTC. The V gene is TRBV7-9, the J gene TRBJ2-7; 8 nucleotides align to TRBD2. Unmatched junction bases numbered 5, after V lost 2 bases and J lost 5 bases. This CDR3 comprises 14 residues. Germline CDR1 SEHNR, CDR2 FQNEAQ (reference sequence).

The CDR3 DNA sequence: TGCAGCGTTGAAGGTACTAGCGGGAGGCCGACCCAGTACTTC. Protein sequence: CSVEGTSGRPTQYF. The J gene is TRBJ2-5, the V gene TRBV29-1; 12 positions agree with TRBD2. This CDR3 is 14 amino acids long. J gave up 7 bases and V 1 base, and 4 bases lay outside the gene matches. Germline CDR1 reads SQVTM; CDR2 reads ANQGSEA.

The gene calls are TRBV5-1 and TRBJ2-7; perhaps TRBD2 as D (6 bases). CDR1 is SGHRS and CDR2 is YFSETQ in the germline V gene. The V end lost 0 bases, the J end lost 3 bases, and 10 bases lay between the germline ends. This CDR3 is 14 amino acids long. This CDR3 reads CASSLVGSGYEQYF. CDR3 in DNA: TGCGCCAGCAGCTTGGTTGGTAGCGGCTACGAGCAGTACTTC.

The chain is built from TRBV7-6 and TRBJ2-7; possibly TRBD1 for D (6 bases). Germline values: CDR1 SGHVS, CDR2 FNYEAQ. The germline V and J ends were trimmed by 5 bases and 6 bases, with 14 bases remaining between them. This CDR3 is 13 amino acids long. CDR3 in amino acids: CASSPQGLSEQYV. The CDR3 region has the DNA TGTGCCAGCAGCCCACAGGGCTTGTCCGAGCAGTACGTC.

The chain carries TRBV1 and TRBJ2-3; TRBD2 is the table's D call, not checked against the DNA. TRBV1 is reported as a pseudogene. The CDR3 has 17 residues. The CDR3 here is CTSSQEVVLASTDTQYF. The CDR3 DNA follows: TGCACCAGCAGCCAAGAGGTAGTACTAGCTAGCACAGATACGCAGTATTTT.